Only a few counts were recorded for the clone carrying this T cell receptor beta chain. This entry belongs to a study of shared clonotypes between healthy human individuals. Study in general: Used for every donor were three CD4 naive, three CD4 memory, two CD8 naive and one CD8 memory plate.

Authors' methods: Filtering differed because ImmunoSEQ produced junction-only sequences that carried no quality scores. Here immunoSEQ multiplex PCR was the method, and the copy in TCRdb shows in-frame clones only, minus some. V and J calls and clone size are those listed in that table; D and trimming were worked out from the DNA. The sample lists a few hundred thousand clones; about 96% were seen once. The CDR3 has 14 amino acids. The V and J ends lost 8 bases and 9 bases, in that order; junction bases with no gene match: 12. Germline loops: CDR1 SNHLY, CDR2 FYNNEI. This TCR was recovered from a woman younger than 45 in good health. The genes are TRBV2 and TRBJ2-2; 7 nucleotides agree with TRBD2. The sequencing input was naive CD4+ T cells sorted from blood. Described subset: CD45RA+ positively selected. The CDR3 here is CASAGLPQTRELFF. The CDR3 bases are TGTGCCAGCGCGGGACTACCCCAGACCCGGGAGCTGTTTTTT.